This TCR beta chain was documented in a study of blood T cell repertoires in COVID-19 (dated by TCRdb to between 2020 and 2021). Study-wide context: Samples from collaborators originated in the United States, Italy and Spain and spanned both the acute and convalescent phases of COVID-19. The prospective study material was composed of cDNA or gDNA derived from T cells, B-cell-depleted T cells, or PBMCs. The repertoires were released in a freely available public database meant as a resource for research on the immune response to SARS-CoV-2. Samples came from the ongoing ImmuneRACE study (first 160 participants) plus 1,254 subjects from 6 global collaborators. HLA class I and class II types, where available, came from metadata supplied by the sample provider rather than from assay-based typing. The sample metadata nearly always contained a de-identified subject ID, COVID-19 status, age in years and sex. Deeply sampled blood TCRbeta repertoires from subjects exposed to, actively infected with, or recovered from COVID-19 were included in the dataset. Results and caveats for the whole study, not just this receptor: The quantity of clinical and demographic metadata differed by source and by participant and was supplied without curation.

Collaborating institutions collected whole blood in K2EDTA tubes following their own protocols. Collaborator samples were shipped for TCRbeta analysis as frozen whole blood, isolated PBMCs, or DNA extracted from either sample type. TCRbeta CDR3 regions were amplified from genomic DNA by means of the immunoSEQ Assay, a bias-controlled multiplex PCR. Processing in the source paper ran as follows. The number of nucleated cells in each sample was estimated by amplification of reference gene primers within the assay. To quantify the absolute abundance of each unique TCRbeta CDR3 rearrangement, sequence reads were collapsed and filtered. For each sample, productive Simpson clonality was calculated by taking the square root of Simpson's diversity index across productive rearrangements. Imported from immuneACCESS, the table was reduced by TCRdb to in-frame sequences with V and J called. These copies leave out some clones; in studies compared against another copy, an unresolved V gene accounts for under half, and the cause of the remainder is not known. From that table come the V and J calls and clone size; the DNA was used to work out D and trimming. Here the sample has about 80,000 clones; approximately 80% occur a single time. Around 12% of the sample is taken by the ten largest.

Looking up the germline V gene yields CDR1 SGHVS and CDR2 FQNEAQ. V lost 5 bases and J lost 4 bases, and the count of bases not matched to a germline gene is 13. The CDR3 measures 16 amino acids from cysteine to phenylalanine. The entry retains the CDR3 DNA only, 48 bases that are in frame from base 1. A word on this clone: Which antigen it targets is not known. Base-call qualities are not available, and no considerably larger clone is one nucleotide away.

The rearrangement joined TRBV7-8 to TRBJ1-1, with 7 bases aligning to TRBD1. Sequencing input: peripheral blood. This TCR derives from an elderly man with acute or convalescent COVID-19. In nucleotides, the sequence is TGTGCCAGCAGCCAAAAAAGAACAGGGGCGGCCACTGAAGCTTTCTTT. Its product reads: CASSQKRTGAATEAFF.